This T cell receptor beta chain was sequenced in a study of shared T cell receptors in the human thymus. Trimming stripped 2 bases from V and 15 bases from J, with 14 bases between. The CDR3 runs to 12 residues. CDR1 and CDR2 from the germline V gene are SGHVS and FQNEAQ. Measured with immunoSEQ multiplex PCR; TCRdb has only the in-frame clones, and not every one. This sample yields 500,000 to 550,000 clones, of which 75% to 85% are seen a single time; about 0.013% belongs to the top ten. This sample was shared with a second study, whose subject was human thymus T cells. As that study records: Healthy Finnish infants having corrective surgery for congenital heart defects served as donors. Corrective cardiac surgery supplied the resected thymus tissue. The authors found apparently biased V and J gene usage in thymic and blood repertoires. As related research reported, thymic repertoires overlapped highly among unrelated individuals.

The J gene is TRBJ2-1, the V gene TRBV7-8; tentative D call: TRBD1 (6 bases). The sequenced sample consisted of thymocytes. The sequence came from a boy younger than two with a congenital heart defect. The CDR3 region is CASSLPDRKLFF. The CDR3 coding sequence is TGTGCCAGCAGCTTACCCGACAGGAAACTGTTCTTC.